This TCR beta chain was found in a study of blood T cell repertoires in COVID-19. At the level of the study: Some COVID-19 samples were acute and others convalescent; all came from the United States, Italy and Spain. The cDNA or gDNA used as material had been derived from T cells, B-cell-depleted T cells, or PBMCs.

Those enrolled in Seattle joined during active infection and were followed longitudinally afterward. Original processing notes: Reference gene primers were amplified, and this amplification served to estimate nucleated cell counts. Libraries were prepared by immunoSEQ multiplex PCR; TCRdb keeps only in-frame clonotypes and omits some of them. That table gives V, J and clone size, and the DNA gave D and trimming. The repertoire consists of about 180,000 clones, with 81% occurring once and the leading ten covering around 11%. The TCR originated in a woman of 80 years or more with COVID-19, enrolled during active disease. The sequencing input was peripheral blood.

CDR3 coding DNA: TGTGCTACAACAGGGAACACCGGGGAGCTGTTTTTT. Translated: CATTGNTGELFF. The gene calls are TRBV28 and TRBJ2-2; D is perhaps TRBD1 (5 bases). Germline V gives CDR1 MDHEN, CDR2 SYDVKM. This CDR3 spans 12 amino acids.